A selection of T cell receptor beta chains follows, all from one sample in a study of T cells in Graves' hyperthyroidism and ophthalmopathy. Using its own MiXCR run on the multiplex PCR reads, TCRdb lists one record per CDR3 protein. The sample records about 200,000 distinct CDR3 sequences, less than 20% being singletons. Sequenced: blood. The receptors here all came from a woman aged 50 to 60 with Graves' hyperthyroidism. CDR3s include the opening cysteine and the closing phenylalanine or tryptophan. Fields, in order: J gene, V gene, D gene, clone size, CDR3 protein, CDR3 DNA. The D gene is left open where the match is weak. A clone size is listed for some rows: how often the clone was seen (once, few, many), or a class if it is expanded.

TRBJ2-1 TRBV10-3 TRBD2 . CAITGGGEQFF TGTGCCATCACCGGGGGGGGGGAGCAGTTCTTC
TRBJ1-5 TRBV11-2 . many CASSSGAPNSNQPQHF TGTGCCAGCAGCTCCGGGGCACCGAATAGCAATCAGCCCCAGCATTTT
TRBJ2-7 TRBV27 TRBD1 many CASSLGLAGGIPYEQYF TGTGCCAGCAGTTTAGGGTTGGCAGGGGGCATACCCTACGAGCAGTACTTC
TRBJ2-3 TRBV7-8 TRBD2 many CASSLGRTSGSTDTQYF TGTGCCAGCAGCTTAGGGAGGACTAGCGGGAGTACAGATACGCAGTATTTT
TRBJ2-1 TRBV3-1 TRBD2 . CASSGGSSGQDEQFF TGTGCCAGCAGTGGCGGGTCTAGCGGGCAGGATGAGCAGTTCTTC
TRBJ1-2 TRBV10-2 TRBD1 . CASGSMPGQGSNYGYTF TGCGCCAGCGGATCTATGCCGGGACAGGGATCTAACTATGGCTACACCTTC
TRBJ1-5 TRBV7-9 TRBD1 . CASSTGQGYSNQPQHF TGTGCCAGCAGCACGGGACAGGGATATAGCAATCAGCCCCAGCATTTT
TRBJ2-3 TRBV12-3/TRBV12-4 TRBD2 many CASSPRTSGSTDTQYF TGTGCCAGCAGTCCAAGGACTAGCGGTAGCACAGATACGCAGTATTTT
TRBJ1-6 TRBV12-3/TRBV12-4 TRBD1 many CASSRQGNSPLHF TGTGCCAGCAGCCGACAGGGTAATTCACCCCTCCACTTT
TRBJ2-5 TRBV7-2 . . CASRQGRGQETQYF TGTGCCAGCAGGCAGGGGAGGGGGCAAGAGACCCAGTACTTC
TRBJ2-6 TRBV7-2 TRBD2 once CASSLSPAIAGGMSSGANVLTF TGTGCCAGCAGCTTGTCCCCCGCGATAGCGGGAGGAATGAGCTCTGGGGCCAACGTCCTGACTTTC
TRBJ1-6 TRBV27 TRBD1 many CASSLGTGKRSYNSPLHF TGTGCCAGCAGTCTCGGGACAGGGAAACGGTCCTATAATTCACCCCTCCACTTT
TRBJ2-3 TRBV2 TRBD2 many CASTRLAGEEDTQYF TGTGCCAGCACCCGACTAGCGGGAGAGGAAGATACGCAGTATTTT
TRBJ1-4 TRBV18 TRBD1 few CASSLRTGEIATNEKLFF TGTGCCAGCTCCCTGAGGACAGGCGAAATCGCAACTAATGAAAAACTGTTTTTT
TRBJ1-1 TRBV6-2/TRBV6-3 . . CASSYGQMNTEAFF TGTGCCAGCAGTTACGGACAGATGAACACTGAAGCTTTCTTT
TRBJ2-1 TRBV6-1 TRBD2 many CASSLPGAGGPDEQFF TGTGCCAGCAGTCTCCCTGGAGCGGGAGGGCCTGATGAGCAGTTCTTC
TRBJ1-2 TRBV15 . many CATSRDRKGGPGYTF TGTGCCACCAGCAGAGATCGTAAGGGGGGACCTGGCTACACCTTC
TRBJ2-5 TRBV10-3 . many CAISESPYRVVEETQYF TGTGCCATCAGTGAGTCGCCCTACAGGGTAGTGGAAGAGACCCAGTACTTC
TRBJ2-3 TRBV29-1 . . CSVRPLADTQYF TGCAGCGTTCGACCCTTGGCAGATACGCAGTATTTT
TRBJ1-1 TRBV30 . many CAWSRSGYTEAFF TGTGCCTGGAGCCGAAGTGGGTATACTGAAGCTTTCTTT
TRBJ2-3 TRBV11-2 . . CASSARSDTQYF TGTGCCAGCAGTGCTCGGTCGGATACGCAGTATTTT
TRBJ1-4 TRBV20-1 TRBD1 many CSALDRVFEKLFF TGCAGTGCTTTGGACAGGGTTTTCGAAAAACTGTTTTTT
TRBJ2-1 TRBV9 . . CASSVEFWGRRWNNEQFF TGTGCCAGCAGCGTGGAGTTCTGGGGACGACGGTGGAATAATGAGCAGTTCTTC
TRBJ2-3 TRBV20-1 TRBD2 . CSARNAGGTDTQYF TGCAGTGCTAGGAATGCGGGGGGCACAGATACGCAGTATTTT
TRBJ2-3 TRBV12-3/TRBV12-4 . many CASTLAGVTDTQYF TGTGCCAGCACCCTCGCCGGGGTTACAGATACGCAGTATTTT
TRBJ1-1 TRBV2 . many CASSEARGFSEAFF TGTGCCAGCAGTGAAGCGCGAGGGTTCTCTGAAGCTTTCTTT